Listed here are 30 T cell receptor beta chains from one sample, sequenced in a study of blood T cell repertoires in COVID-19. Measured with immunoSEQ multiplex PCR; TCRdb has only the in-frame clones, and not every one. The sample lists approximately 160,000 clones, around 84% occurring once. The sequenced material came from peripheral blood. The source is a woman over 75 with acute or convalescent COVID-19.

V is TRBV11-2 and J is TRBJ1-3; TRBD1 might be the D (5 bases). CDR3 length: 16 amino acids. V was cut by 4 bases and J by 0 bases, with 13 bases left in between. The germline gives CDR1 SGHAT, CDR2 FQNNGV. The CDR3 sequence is CASSWGRQSSGNTIYF. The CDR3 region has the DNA TGTGCCAGCAGCTGGGGTCGACAGAGCTCTGGAAACACCATATATTTT.

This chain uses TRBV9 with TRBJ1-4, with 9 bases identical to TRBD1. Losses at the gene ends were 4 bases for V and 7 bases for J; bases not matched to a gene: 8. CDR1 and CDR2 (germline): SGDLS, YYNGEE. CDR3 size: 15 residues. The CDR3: CASSSRTGAIEKLFF. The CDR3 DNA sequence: TGTGCCAGCAGCTCTCGGACAGGGGCGATTGAAAAACTGTTTTTT.

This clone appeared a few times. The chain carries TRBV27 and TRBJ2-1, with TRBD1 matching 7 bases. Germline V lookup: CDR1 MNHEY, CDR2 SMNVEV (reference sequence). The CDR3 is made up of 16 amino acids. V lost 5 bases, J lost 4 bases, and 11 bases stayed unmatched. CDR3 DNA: TGTGCCAGCAGTCTCATGAGACAGGGTTTGTACAATGAGCAGTTCTTC. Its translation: CASSLMRQGLYNEQFF.

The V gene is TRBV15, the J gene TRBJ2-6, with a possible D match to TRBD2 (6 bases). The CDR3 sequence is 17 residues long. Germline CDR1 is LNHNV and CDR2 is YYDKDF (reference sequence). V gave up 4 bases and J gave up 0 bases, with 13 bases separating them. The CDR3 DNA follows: TGTGCCACCAGCAAGGGACTGCCTAGCTCTGGGGCCAACGTCCTGACTTTC. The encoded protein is CATSKGLPSSGANVLTF. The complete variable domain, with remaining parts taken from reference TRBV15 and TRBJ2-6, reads DAMVIQNPRYQVTQFGKPVTLSCSQTLNHNVMYWYQQKSSQAPKLLFHYYDKDFNNEADTPDNFQSRRPNTSFCFLDIRSPGLGDTAMYLCATSKGLPSSGANVLTFGAGSRLTVL.

CDR3 in DNA: TGTGCCACCAGCAGAGAGAGGATTAACTATGGCTACACCTTC. It encodes CATSRERINYGYTF. The chain has TRBV15 and TRBJ1-2; D is unresolved. Germline assignment: CDR1 LNHNV and CDR2 YYDKDF (reference sequence). Trimming left V 0 bases short and J 1 base short, with 6 bases between. CDR3 length: 14 amino acids. The whole variable domain, filled in from reference TRBV15 and TRBJ1-2, reads DAMVIQNPRYQVTQFGKPVTLSCSQTLNHNVMYWYQQKSSQAPKLLFHYYDKDFNNEADTPDNFQSRRPNTSFCFLDIRSPGLGDTAMYLCATSRERINYGYTFGSGTRLTVV.

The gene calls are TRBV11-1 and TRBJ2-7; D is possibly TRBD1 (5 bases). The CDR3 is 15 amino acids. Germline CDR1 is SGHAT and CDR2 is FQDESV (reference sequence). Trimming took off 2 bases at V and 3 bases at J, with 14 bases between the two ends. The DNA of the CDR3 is TGTGCCAGCAGCTTAAGTCTCGGACATAACTACGAGCAGTACTTC. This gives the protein CASSLSLGHNYEQYF.

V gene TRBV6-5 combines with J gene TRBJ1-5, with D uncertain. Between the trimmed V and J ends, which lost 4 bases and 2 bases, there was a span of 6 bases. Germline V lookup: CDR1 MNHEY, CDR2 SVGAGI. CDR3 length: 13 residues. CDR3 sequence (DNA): TGTGCCAGCAGTTTATTCCGCAATCAGCCCCAGCATTTT. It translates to CASSLFRNQPQHF.

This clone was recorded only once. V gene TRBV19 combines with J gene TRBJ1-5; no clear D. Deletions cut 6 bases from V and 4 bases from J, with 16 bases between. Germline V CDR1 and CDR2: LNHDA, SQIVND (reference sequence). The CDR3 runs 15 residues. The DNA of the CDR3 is TGTGCCAGTAGCAAAAGTCGGGTAGGAAATCAGCCCCAGCATTTT. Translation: CASSKSRVGNQPQHF.

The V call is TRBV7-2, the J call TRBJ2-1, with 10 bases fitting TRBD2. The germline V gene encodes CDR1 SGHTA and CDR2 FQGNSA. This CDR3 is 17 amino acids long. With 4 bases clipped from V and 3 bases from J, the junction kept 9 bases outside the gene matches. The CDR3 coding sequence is TGTGCCAGCAGCTCCGCTAGCGGGAGCGGGGTCTACAATGAGCAGTTCTTC. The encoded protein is CASSSASGSGVYNEQFF.

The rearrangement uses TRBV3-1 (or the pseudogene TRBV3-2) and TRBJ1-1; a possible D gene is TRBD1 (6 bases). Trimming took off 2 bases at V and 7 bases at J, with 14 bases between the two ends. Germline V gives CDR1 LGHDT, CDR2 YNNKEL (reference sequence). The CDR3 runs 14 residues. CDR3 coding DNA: TGTGCCAGCAGCCAAACGGGACAATTGGGTGAAGCTTTCTTT. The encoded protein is CASSQTGQLGEAFF.

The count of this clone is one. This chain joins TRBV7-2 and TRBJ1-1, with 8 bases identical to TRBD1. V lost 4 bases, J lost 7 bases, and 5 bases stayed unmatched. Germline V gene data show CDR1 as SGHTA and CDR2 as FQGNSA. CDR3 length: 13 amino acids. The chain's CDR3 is CASSSGGWGEAFF. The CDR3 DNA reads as TGTGCCAGCAGCTCAGGGGGCTGGGGTGAAGCTTTCTTT.

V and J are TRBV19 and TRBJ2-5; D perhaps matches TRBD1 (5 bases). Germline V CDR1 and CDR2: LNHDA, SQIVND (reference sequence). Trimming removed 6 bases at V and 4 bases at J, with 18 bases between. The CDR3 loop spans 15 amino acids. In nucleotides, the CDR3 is TGTGCCAGTAGGCGGAATTCGGGCAGGGCAGAGACCCAGTACTTC. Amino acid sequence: CASRRNSGRAETQYF. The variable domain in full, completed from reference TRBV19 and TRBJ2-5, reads DGGITQSPKYLFRKEGQNVTLSCEQNLNHDAMYWYRQDPGQGLRLIYYSQIVNDFQKGDIAEGYSVSREKKESFPLTVTSAQKNPTAFYLCASRRNSGRAETQYFGPGTRLLVL.

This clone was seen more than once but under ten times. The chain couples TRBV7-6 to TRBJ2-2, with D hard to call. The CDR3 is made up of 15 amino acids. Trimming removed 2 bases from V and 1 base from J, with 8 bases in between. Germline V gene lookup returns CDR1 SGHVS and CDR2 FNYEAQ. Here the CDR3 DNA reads TGTGCCAGCAGCTTAAACGTCGGGAACACCGGGGAGCTGTTTTTT. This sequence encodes CASSLNVGNTGELFF.

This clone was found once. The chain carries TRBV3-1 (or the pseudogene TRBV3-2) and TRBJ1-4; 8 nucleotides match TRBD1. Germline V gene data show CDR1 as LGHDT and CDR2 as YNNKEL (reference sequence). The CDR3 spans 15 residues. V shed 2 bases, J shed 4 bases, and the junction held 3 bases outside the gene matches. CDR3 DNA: TGTGCCAGCAGCCAAAACAGGGGGATTAATGAAAAACTGTTTTTT. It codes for CASSQNRGINEKLFF.

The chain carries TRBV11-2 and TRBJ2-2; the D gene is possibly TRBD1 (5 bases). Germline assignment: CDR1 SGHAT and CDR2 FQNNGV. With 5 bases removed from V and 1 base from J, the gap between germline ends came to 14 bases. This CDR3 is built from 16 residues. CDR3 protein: CASSPAGHRNTGELFF. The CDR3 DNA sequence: TGTGCCAGCAGCCCCGCCGGACACCGGAACACCGGGGAGCTGTTTTTT.

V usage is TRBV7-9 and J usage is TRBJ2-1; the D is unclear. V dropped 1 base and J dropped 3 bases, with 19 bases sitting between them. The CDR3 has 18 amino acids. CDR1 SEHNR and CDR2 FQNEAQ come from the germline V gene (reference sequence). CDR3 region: CASSLDRAEFLHYNEQFF. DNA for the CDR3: TGTGCCAGCAGCTTAGACAGAGCAGAGTTCTTACACTACAATGAGCAGTTCTTC.

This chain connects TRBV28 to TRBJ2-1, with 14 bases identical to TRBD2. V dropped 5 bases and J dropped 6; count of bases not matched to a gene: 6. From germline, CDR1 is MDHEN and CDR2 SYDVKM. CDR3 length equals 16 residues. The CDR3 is CASSTYGTSGSNEQFF. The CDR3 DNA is TGTGCCAGCAGTACGTACGGGACTAGCGGGAGCAATGAGCAGTTCTTC.

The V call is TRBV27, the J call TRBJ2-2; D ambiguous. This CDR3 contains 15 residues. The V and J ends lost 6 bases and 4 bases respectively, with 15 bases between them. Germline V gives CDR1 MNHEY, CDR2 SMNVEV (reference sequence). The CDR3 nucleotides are TGTGCCAGCAGAACCCGACTCATGGGCACCGGGGAGCTGTTTTTT. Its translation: CASRTRLMGTGELFF.

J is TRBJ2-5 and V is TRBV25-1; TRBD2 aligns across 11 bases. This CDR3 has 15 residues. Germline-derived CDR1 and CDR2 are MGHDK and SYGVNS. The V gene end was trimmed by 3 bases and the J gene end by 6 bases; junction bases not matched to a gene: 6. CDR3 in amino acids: CASSDVAGGPQTQYF. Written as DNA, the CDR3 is TGTGCCAGCAGTGATGTAGCGGGGGGGCCACAGACCCAGTACTTC.

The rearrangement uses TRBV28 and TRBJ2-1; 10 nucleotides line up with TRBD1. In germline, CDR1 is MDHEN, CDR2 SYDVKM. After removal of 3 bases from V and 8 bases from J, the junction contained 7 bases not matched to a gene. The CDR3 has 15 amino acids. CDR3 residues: CASSFWTGGNDEQFF. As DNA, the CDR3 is TGTGCCAGCAGTTTCTGGACAGGGGGTAATGATGAGCAGTTCTTC.

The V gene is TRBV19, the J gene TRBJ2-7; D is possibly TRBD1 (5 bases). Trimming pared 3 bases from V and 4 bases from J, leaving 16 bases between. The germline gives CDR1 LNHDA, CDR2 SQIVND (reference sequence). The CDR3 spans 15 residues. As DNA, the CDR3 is TGTGCCAGTAGTATTACGGCAGGGCGAGCATACGAGCAGTACTTC. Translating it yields CASSITAGRAYEQYF.

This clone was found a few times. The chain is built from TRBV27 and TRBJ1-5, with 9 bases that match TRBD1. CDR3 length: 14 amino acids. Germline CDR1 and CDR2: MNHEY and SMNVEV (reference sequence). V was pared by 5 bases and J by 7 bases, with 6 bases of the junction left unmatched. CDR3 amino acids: CASSATGGRQPQHF. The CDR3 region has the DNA TGTGCCAGCAGTGCAACAGGGGGCCGGCAGCCCCAGCATTTT.

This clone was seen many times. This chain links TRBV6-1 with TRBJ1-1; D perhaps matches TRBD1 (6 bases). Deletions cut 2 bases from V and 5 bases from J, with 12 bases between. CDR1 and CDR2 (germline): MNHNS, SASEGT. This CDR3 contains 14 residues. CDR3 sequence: CASSEQLGGTEAFF. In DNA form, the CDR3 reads TGTGCCAGCAGTGAACAGTTAGGGGGAACTGAAGCTTTCTTT.

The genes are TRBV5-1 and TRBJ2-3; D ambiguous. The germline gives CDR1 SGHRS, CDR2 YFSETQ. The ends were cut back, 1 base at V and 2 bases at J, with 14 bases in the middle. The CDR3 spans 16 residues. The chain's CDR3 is CASSLSRRANTDTQYF. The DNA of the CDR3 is TGCGCCAGCAGCTTGTCGCGTCGAGCCAACACAGATACGCAGTATTTT.

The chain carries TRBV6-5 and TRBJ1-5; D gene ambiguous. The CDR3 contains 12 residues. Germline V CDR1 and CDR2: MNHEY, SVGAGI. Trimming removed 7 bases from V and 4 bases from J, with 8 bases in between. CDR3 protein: CASNTVNQPQHF. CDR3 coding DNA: TGTGCCAGCAATACAGTTAATCAGCCCCAGCATTTT.

CDR3 sequence (DNA): TGTGCCAGCAGCTTAAACGGACAGGTAGTGTCTGAAGCTTTCTTT. Amino acids: CASSLNGQVVSEAFF. The chain combines TRBV7-9 with TRBJ1-1; 7 bases map to TRBD1. This CDR3 comprises 15 residues. Germline V gives CDR1 SEHNR, CDR2 FQNEAQ (reference sequence). With V trimmed by 2 bases and J by 6 bases, 9 bases remained unmatched.

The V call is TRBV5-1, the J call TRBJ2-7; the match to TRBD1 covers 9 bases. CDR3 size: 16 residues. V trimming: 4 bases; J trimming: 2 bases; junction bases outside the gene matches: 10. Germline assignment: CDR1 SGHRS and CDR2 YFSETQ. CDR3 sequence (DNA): TGCGCCAGCAGCGGCAAAACAGGGGGCTTAACCTACGAGCAGTACTTC. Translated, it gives CASSGKTGGLTYEQYF.

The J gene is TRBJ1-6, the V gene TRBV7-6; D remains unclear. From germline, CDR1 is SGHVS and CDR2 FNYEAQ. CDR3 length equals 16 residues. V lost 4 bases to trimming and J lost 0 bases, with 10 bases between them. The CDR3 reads CASSSSGGSYNSPLHF. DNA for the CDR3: TGTGCCAGCAGCTCCTCGGGAGGCTCCTATAATTCACCCCTCCACTTT.

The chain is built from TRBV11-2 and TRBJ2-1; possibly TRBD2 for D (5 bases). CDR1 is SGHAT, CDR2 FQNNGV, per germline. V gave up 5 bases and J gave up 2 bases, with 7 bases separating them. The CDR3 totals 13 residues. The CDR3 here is CASSPGTYNEQFF. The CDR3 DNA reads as TGTGCCAGCAGCCCCGGGACCTACAATGAGCAGTTCTTC. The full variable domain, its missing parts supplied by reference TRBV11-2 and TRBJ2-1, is EAGVAQSPRYKIIEKRQSVAFWCNPISGHATLYWYQQILGQGPKLLIQFQNNGVVDDSQLPKDRFSAERLKGVDSTLKIQPAKLEDSAVYLCASSPGTYNEQFFGPGTRLTVL.

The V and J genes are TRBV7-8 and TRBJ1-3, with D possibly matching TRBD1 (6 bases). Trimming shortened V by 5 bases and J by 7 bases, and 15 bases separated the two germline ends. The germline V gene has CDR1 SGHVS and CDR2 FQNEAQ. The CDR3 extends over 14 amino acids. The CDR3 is CASSDGQLWNTIYF. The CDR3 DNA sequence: TGTGCCAGCAGCGACGGACAGCTCTGGAACACCATATATTTT.